The 12 T cell receptor beta chains below come from one sample, sequenced in a study of blood T cells in healthy people across ages. It was with a sample-barcoded 5' primer and a J-beta primer mix that a second PCR of about 7 to 12 cycles was run. One entry per CDR3 protein results from TCRdb running MiXCR on the 5' RACE reads. The table records about 970,000 distinct CDR3 sequences, roughly 50% of them present only once. Sample: blood. Receptor source: an older woman in good health.

CDR3 in DNA: TGCGCCAGCAGCTCACTAGCGGGAGGGCGTCCTGAGCAGTTCTTC. It translates to CASSSLAGGRPEQFF. The V gene is TRBV5-1, the J gene TRBJ2-1, with 13 bases identical to TRBD2. Germline loops: CDR1 SGHRS, CDR2 YFSETQ. Trimming at V came to 3 bases and at J to 9 bases, leaving 6 bases not matched to a gene. The length of the CDR3 is 15 residues. Looking up the rest from reference TRBV5-1 and TRBJ2-1 gives the full variable domain: KAGVTQTPRYLIKTRGQQVTLSCSPISGHRSVSWYQQTPGQGLQFLFEYFSETQRNKGNFPGRFSGRQFSNSRSEMNVSTLELGDSALYLCASSSLAGGRPEQFFGPGTRLTVL.

The chain combines TRBV2 with TRBJ1-2; no clear D gene. Germline V lookup: CDR1 SNHLY, CDR2 FYNNEI. The CDR3 is made up of 13 amino acids. Trimming took off 4 bases at V and 5 bases at J, with 11 bases between the two ends. CDR3 in amino acids: CASSVSLYYGYTF. The CDR3 bases are TGTGCCAGCAGTGTGTCCCTTTATTATGGCTACACCTTC.

The CDR3 DNA is TGCAGTGCCAGAACGGTCCCACCCACAGATACGCAGTATTTT. Protein: CSARTVPPTDTQYF. V is TRBV20-1 and J is TRBJ2-3; D ambiguous. Trimming took off 6 bases at V and 2 bases at J, with 15 bases between the two ends. The CDR3 spans 14 residues. Germline CDR1 and CDR2: DFQATT and SNEGSKA (reference sequence).

This chain links TRBV6-5 with TRBJ2-2; D call uncertain. This CDR3 spans 15 amino acids. CDR1 and CDR2 (germline): MNHEY, SVGAGI. Trimming stripped 3 bases from V and 0 bases from J, with 8 bases between. CDR3: CASSYAVANTGELFF. In DNA form, the CDR3 reads TGTGCCAGCAGTTATGCTGTTGCGAACACCGGGGAGCTGTTTTTT.

The rearrangement joins TRBV10-3 to TRBJ2-7; D unclear. The CDR3 has 13 residues. Trimming took off 4 bases at V and 2 bases at J, with 9 bases between the two ends. Germline-derived CDR1 and CDR2 are ENHRY and SYGVKD. CDR3 residues: CAISGTHTYEQYF. CDR3 bases: TGTGCCATCAGTGGGACGCACACCTACGAGCAGTACTTC.

V gene TRBV7-9 combines with J gene TRBJ2-2; D call uncertain. Looked up from germline, CDR1 is SEHNR and CDR2 is FQNEAQ (reference sequence). This CDR3 spans 14 amino acids. V was pared by 1 base and J by 6 bases, with 9 bases between. The CDR3: CASSLVAVSGELFF. The CDR3 nucleotides are TGTGCCAGCAGCTTAGTAGCAGTGTCCGGGGAGCTGTTTTTT.

The V call is TRBV9, the J call TRBJ2-3; D is ambiguous. This CDR3 spans 15 amino acids. Germline CDR1 and CDR2: SGDLS and YYNGEE. Trimming removed 2 bases at V and 0 bases at J, with 10 bases between. CDR3 amino acids: CASSVFQSSTDTQYF. CDR3 bases: TGTGCCAGCAGCGTGTTTCAGTCTAGCACAGATACGCAGTATTTT.

The rearrangement links TRBV10-3 to TRBJ2-5; D may be TRBD1 (6 bases). CDR3 length equals 13 residues. V was shortened by 7 bases and J by 1 base, with 10 bases between the two germline ends. CDR1 and CDR2 (germline): ENHRY, SYGVKD. This CDR3 reads CAITGTPQETQYF. The CDR3 DNA is TGTGCCATCACCGGGACACCCCAAGAGACCCAGTACTTC.

The rearrangement links TRBV4-3 to TRBJ2-6; D remains ambiguous. V was pared by 0 bases and J by 2 bases, with 11 bases between. Germline V lookup: CDR1 LGHNA, CDR2 YSLEER. The CDR3 loop spans 17 amino acids. The DNA for the CDR3 is TGCGCCAGCAGCCAAGAAAGTAGGTCCCCTGGGGCCAACGTCCTGACTTTC. This encodes CASSQESRSPGANVLTF.

The chain couples TRBV4-1 to TRBJ2-2; 11 bases line up with TRBD2. CDR1 is MGHRA and CDR2 is YSYEKL in the germline V gene. The CDR3 sequence is 17 residues long. V lost 4 bases to trimming and J lost 7 bases; unmatched junction nucleotides: 11. Here the CDR3 reads CASSLGLAGGPGGELFF. Here the CDR3 DNA reads TGCGCCAGCAGCCTCGGATTAGCGGGAGGGCCTGGCGGGGAGCTGTTTTTT.

The chain joins TRBV10-3 to TRBJ2-1, with 10 bases matching TRBD1. CDR3 length equals 15 residues. Trimming removed 6 bases from V and 6 bases from J; junction bases left unmatched: 8. The V gene's germline CDR1 is ENHRY and CDR2 SYGVKD. The CDR3 here is CAISPGQGVANEQFF. CDR3 DNA: TGTGCCATCAGCCCCGGACAGGGGGTTGCCAATGAGCAGTTCTTC.

The rearrangement links TRBV6-6 to TRBJ2-7; 9 nucleotides line up with TRBD1. The CDR3 length is 12 residues. Germline values: CDR1 MNHNY, CDR2 SVGAGI (reference sequence). The junction had 5 bases not matched to a gene; V was cut back by 11 bases and J by 3 bases. The CDR3 here is CAAGTGSYEQYF. Here the CDR3 DNA reads TGTGCCGCCGGGACAGGGAGCTACGAGCAGTACTTC.